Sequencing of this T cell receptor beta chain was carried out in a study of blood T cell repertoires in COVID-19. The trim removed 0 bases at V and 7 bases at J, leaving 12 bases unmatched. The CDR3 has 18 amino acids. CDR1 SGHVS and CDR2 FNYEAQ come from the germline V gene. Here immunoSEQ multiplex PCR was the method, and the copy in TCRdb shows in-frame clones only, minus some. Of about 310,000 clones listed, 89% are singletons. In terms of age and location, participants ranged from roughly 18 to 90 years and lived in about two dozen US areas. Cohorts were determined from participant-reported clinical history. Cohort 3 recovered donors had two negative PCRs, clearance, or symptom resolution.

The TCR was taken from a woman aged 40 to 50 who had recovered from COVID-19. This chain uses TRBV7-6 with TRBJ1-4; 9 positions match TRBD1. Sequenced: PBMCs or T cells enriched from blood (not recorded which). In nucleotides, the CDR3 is TGTGCCAGCAGCTTAGCCCCCCGAACAGGGGGCGGTGGTGAAAAACTGTTTTTT. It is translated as CASSLAPRTGGGGEKLFF.